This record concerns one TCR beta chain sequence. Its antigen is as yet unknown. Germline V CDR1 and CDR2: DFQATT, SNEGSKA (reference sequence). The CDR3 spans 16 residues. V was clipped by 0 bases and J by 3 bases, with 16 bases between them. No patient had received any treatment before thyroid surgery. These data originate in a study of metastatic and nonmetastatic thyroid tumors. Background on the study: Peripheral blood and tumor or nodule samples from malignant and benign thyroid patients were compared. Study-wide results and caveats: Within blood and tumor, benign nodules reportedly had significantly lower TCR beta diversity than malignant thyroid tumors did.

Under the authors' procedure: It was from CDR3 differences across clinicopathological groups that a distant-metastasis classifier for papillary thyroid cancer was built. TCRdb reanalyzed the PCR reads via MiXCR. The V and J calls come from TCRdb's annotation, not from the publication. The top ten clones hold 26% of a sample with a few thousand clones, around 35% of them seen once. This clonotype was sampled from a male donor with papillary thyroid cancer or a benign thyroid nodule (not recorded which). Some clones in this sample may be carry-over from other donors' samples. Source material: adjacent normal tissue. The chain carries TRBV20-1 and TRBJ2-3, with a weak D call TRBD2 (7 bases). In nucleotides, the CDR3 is TGCAGTGCTAGAGACCCCCTCGGGGGGCGGACAGATACGCAGTATTTT. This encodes CSARDPLGGRTDTQYF.